The clone carrying this TCR beta chain was recorded many times. Template material for amplifying TCR beta CDR3 regions consisted of RNA transcripts. Carried out on the TCR CDR3, a first-round RT-PCR used the HTBI primer set. TCRdb fed the multiplex PCR reads into MiXCR, producing one record per CDR3 protein. The repertoire holds around 420,000 distinct CDR3 sequences, with approximately 15% as singletons. This record belongs to a study of T cells in Graves' hyperthyroidism and ophthalmopathy. Sequenced: blood. The sequence derives from a woman under 30 with Graves' hyperthyroidism.

CDR3 sequence: CATTESQRGYEQYF. The CDR3 region has the DNA TGTGCCACCACCGAAAGCCAGCGGGGCTACGAGCAGTACTTC. This rearrangement joins TRBV3-1 to TRBJ2-7; TRBD2 matches at 7 bases. Germline CDR1 reads LGHDT; CDR2 reads YNNKEL (reference sequence). V lost 10 bases, J lost 3 bases, and 12 bases stayed unmatched. This CDR3 contains 14 residues.